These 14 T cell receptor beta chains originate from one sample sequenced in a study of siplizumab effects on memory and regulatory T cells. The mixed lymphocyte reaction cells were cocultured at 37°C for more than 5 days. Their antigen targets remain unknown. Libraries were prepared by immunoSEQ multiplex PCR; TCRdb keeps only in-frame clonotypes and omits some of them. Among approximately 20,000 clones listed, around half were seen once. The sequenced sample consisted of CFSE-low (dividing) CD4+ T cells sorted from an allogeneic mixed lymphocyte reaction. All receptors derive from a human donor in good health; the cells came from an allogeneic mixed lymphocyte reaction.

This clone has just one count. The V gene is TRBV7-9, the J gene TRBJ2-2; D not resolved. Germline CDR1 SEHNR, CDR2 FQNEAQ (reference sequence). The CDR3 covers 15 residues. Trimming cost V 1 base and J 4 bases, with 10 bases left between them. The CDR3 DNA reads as TGTGCCAGCAGCTTAGATCGCCAGCGCACCGGGGAGCTGTTTTTT. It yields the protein CASSLDRQRTGELFF.

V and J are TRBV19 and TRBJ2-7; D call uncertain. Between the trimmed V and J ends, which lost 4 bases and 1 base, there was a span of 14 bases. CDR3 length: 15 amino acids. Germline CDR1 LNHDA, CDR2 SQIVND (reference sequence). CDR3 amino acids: CASSRRPDRSYEQYF. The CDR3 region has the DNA TGTGCCAGTAGTAGGAGACCGGACCGATCCTACGAGCAGTACTTC.

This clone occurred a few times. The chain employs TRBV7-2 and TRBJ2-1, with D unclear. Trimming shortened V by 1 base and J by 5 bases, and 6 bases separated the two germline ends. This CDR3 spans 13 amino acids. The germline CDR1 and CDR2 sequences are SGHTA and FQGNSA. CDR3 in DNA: TGTGCCAGCAGCTTAGGGCGGAACAATGAGCAGTTCTTC. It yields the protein CASSLGRNNEQFF.

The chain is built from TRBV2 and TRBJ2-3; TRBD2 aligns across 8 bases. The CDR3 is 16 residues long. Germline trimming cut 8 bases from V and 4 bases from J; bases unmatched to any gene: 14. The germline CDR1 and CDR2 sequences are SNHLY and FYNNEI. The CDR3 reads CASGGGGSGAADTQYF. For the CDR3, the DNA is TGTGCCAGCGGGGGCGGTGGTAGCGGGGCGGCAGATACGCAGTATTTT.

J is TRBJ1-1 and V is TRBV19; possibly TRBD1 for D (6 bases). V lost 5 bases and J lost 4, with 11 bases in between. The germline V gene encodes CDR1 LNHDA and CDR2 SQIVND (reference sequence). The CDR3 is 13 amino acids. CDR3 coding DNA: TGTGCCAGTAGTTCACAGGGCGGCACTGAAGCTTTCTTT. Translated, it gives CASSSQGGTEAFF.

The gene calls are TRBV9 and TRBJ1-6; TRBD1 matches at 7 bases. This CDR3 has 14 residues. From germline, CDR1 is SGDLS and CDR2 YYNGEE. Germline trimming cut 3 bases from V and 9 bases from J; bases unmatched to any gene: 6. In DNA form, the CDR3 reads TGTGCCAGCAGCGCCGAGTACAGGGGTTCACCCCTCCACTTT. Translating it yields CASSAEYRGSPLHF. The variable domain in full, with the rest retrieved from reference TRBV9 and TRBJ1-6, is DSGVTQTPKHLITATGQRVTLRCSPRSGDLSVYWYQQSLDQGLQFLIQYYNGEERAKGNILERFSAQQFPDLHSELNLSSLELGDSALYFCASSAEYRGSPLHFGNGTRLTVT.

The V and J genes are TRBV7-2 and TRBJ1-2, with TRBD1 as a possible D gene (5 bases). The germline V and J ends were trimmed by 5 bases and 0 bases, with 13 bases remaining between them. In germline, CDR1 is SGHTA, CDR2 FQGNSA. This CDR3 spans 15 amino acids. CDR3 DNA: TGTGCCAGCAGCCCAGCCGGGACCTCTAACTATGGCTACACCTTC. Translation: CASSPAGTSNYGYTF.

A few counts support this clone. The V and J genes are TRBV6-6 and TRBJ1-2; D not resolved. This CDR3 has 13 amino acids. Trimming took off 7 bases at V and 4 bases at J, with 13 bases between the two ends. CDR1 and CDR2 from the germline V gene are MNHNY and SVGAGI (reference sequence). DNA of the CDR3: TGTGCCAGCATCCCCGGAGGCGGCTATGGCTACACCTTC. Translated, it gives CASIPGGGYGYTF.

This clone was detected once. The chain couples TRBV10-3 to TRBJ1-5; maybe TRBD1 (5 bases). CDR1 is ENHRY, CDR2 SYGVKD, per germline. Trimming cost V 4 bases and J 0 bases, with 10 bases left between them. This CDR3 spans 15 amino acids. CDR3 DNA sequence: TGTGCCATCAGTGGTGACAGCTATAGCAATCAGCCCCAGCATTTT. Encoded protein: CAISGDSYSNQPQHF.

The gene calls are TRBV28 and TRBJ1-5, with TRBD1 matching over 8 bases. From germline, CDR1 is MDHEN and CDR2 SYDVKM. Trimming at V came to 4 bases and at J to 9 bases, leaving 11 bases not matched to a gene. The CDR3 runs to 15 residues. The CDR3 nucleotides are TGTGCCAGCAGTTCCAACGGACAGGGTTTGGGGCCCCAGCATTTT. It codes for CASSSNGQGLGPQHF.

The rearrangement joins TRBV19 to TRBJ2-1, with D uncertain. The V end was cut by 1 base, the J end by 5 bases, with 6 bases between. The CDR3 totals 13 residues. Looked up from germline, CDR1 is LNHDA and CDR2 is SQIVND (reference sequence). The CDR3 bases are TGTGCCAGTAGTATAGGGATAGACAATGAGCAGTTCTTC. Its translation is CASSIGIDNEQFF.

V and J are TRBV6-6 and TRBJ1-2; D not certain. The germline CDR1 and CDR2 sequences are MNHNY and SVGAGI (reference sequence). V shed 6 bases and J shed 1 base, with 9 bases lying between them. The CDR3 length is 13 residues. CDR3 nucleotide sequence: TGTGCCAGCAGCCAGGTAGTTAACTATGGCTACACCTTC. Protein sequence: CASSQVVNYGYTF.

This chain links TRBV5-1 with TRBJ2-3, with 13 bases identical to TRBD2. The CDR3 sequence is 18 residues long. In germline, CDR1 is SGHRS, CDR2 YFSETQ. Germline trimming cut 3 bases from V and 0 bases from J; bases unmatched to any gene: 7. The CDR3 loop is CASSWGTSGVPSTDTQYF. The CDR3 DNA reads TGCGCCAGCAGCTGGGGGACTAGCGGGGTCCCTAGCACAGATACGCAGTATTTT.

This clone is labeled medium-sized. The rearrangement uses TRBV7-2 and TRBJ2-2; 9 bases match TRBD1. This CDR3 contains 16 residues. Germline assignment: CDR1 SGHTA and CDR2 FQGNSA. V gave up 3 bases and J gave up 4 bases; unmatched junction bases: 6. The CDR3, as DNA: TGTGCCAGCAGCTTTACAGGGGGCGCCAGCACCGGGGAGCTGTTTTTT. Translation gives CASSFTGGASTGELFF. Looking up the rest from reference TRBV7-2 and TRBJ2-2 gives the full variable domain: GAGVSQSPSNKVTEKGKDVELRCDPISGHTALYWYRQSLGQGLEFLIYFQGNSAPDKSGLPSDRFSAERTGGSVSTLTIQRTQQEDSAVYLCASSFTGGASTGELFFGEGSRLTVL.